The clone carrying this T cell receptor beta chain showed up just a few times. This sample is part of a study of blood T cell repertoires in COVID-19. Study background: Material from acute and convalescent COVID-19 was sourced from the United States, Italy and Spain. PBMCs, B-cell-depleted T cells, or T cells provided the cDNA or gDNA that made up the material.

Original methodology: Cell counts per sample came from amplifying reference gene primers. TCRdb's copy holds only in-frame clones and misses some; the assay was immunoSEQ multiplex PCR. That table gives V, J and clone size, and the DNA gave D and trimming. In the table there are about 160,000 clones, about four fifths of which are singletons. The sequencing input was peripheral blood. The sequence was obtained from a man between 70 and 80 years old who had recovered from COVID-19.

CDR3 in amino acids: CASSLGASGELFF. Written as DNA, the CDR3 is TGTGCCAGCAGCTTGGGGGCCTCCGGGGAGCTGTTTTTT. V usage is TRBV5-5 and J usage is TRBJ2-2; D not resolved. Germline V CDR1 and CDR2: SGHKS, YYEKEE (reference sequence). With 0 bases removed from V and 6 bases from J, the gap between germline ends came to 6 bases. This CDR3 has 13 residues.